This T cell receptor (beta chain) came from a study of blood T cell repertoires in COVID-19. At the level of the study: Samples came from the United States, Italy and Spain, spanning acute and convalescent COVID-19. T cells, B-cell-depleted T cells, or PBMCs supplied cDNA or gDNA.

Per the original methods: How many nucleated cells were present was estimated from reference gene primer amplification. Libraries were prepared by immunoSEQ multiplex PCR; TCRdb keeps only in-frame clonotypes and omits some of them. The V and J calls and clone size are taken from that table; D and trimming were inferred from the DNA. The table includes a few hundred thousand clones, roughly 86% detected once. Sequencing used peripheral blood. This sequence originates from a man at least 80 years old with acute or convalescent COVID-19.

The CDR3 is CASSIAYSNSPLHF. CDR3 DNA sequence: TGTGCCAGTAGTATCGCCTACAGTAATTCACCCCTCCACTTT. V is TRBV19 and J is TRBJ1-6; D not certain. V lost 3 bases and J 6 bases, leaving 9 bases between the germline ends. CDR3 length: 14 amino acids. Germline CDR1 reads LNHDA; CDR2 reads SQIVND (reference sequence).